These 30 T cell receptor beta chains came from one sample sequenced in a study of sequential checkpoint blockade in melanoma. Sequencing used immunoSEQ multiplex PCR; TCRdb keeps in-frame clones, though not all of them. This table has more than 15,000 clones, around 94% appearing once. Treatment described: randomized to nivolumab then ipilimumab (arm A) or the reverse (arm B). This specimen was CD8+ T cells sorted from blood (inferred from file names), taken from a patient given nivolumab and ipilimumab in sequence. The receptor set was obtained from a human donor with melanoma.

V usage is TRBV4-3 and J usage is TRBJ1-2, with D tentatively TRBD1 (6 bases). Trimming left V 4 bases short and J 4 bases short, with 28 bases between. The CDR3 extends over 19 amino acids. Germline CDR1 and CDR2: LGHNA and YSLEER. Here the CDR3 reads CASSPRLYPGADSFYGYTF. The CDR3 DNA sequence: TGCGCCAGCAGCCCCCGGCTGTATCCAGGGGCAGATTCCTTCTATGGCTACACCTTC.

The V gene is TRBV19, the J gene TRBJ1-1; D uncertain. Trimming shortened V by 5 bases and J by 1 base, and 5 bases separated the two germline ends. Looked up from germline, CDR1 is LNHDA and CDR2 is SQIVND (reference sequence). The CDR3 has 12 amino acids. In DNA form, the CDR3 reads TGTGCCAGTAGTTTCAGGAACACTGAAGCTTTCTTT. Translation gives CASSFRNTEAFF.

This CDR3 reads CASRNLPDRLNEQYF. CDR3 in DNA: TGTGCCAGCAGAAACCTACCCGACAGGCTCAACGAGCAGTACTTC. The chain joins TRBV5-4 to TRBJ2-7, with a tentative D call TRBD1 (6 bases). This CDR3 contains 15 residues. CDR1 and CDR2 from the germline V gene are SGHNT and YYREEE (reference sequence). The V and J ends lost 5 bases and 5 bases respectively, with 20 bases between them.

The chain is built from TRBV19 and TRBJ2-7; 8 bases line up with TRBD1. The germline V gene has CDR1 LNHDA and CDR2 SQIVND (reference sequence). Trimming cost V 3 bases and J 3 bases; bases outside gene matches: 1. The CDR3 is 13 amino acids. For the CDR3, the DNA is TGTGCCAGTAGTATCGGGACAGGCTACGAGCAGTACTTC. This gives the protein CASSIGTGYEQYF.

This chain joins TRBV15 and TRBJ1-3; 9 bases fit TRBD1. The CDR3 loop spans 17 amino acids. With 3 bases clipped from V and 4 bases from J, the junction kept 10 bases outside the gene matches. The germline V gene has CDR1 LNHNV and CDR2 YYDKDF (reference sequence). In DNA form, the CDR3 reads TGTGCCACCAGCAGCTCCGGGACAGGGACATCCGGAAACACCATATATTTT. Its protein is CATSSSGTGTSGNTIYF.

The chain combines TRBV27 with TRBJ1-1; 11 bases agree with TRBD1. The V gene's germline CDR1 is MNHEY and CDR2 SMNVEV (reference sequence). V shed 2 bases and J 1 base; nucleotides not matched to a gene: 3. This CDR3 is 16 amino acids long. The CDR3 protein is CASSLNGTGGNTEAFF. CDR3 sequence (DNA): TGTGCCAGCAGTTTAAATGGGACAGGGGGGAACACTGAAGCTTTCTTT.

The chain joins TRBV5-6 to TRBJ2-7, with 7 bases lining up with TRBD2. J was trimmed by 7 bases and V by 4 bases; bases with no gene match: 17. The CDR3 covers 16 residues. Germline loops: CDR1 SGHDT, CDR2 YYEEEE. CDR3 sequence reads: CASSTRTPDWDYEQYF. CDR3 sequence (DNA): TGTGCCAGCAGCACAAGGACCCCGGACTGGGACTATGAGCAGTACTTC. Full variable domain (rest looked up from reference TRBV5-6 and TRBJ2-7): DAGVTQSPTHLIKTRGQQVTLRCSPKSGHDTVSWYQQALGQGPQFIFQYYEEEERQRGNFPDRFSGHQFPNYSSELNVNALLLGDSALYLCASSTRTPDWDYEQYFGPGTRLTVT.

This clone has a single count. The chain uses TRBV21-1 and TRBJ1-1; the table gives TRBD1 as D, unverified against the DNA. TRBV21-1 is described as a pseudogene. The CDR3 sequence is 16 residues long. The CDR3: CASRPQKGTGIPEAFF. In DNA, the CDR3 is TGTGCCAGCAGACCACAAAAGGGGACAGGGATCCCTGAAGCTTTCTTT.

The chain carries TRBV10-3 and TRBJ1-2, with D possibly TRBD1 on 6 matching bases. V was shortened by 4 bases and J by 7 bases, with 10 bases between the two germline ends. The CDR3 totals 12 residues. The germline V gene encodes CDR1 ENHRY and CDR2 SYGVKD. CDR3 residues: CAISAQGFGYTF. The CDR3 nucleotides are TGTGCCATCAGTGCCCAGGGGTTTGGCTACACCTTC.

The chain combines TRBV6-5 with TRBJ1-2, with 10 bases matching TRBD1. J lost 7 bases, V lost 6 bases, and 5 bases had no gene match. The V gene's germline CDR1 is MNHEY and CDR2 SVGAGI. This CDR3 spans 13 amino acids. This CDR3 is CASSDRDRGGYTF. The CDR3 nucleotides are TGTGCCAGCAGCGATCGGGACAGGGGTGGCTACACCTTC.

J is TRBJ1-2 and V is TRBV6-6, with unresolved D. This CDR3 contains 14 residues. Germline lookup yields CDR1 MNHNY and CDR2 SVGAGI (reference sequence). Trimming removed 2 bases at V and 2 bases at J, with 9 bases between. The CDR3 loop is CASSYGLRNYGYTF. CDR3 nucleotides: TGTGCCAGCAGTTACGGACTGAGGAACTATGGCTACACCTTC.

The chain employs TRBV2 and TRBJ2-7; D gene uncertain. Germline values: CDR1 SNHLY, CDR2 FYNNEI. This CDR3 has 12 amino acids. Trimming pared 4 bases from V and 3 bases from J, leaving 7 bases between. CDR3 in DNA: TGTGCCAGCAGTGGCTACCGCTACGAGCAGTACTTC. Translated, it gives CASSGYRYEQYF.

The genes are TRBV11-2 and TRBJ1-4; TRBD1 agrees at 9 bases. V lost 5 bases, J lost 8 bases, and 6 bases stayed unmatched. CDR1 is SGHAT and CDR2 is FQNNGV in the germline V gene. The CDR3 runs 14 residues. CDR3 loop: CASSLGQGGEKLFF. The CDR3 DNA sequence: TGTGCCAGCAGCCTGGGACAGGGCGGCGAAAAACTGTTTTTT.

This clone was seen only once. The CDR3 DNA reads TGTGCCAGCAGTTCCTGGGACAGGGGGTTAACTGGGGAGCAGTACGTC. Amino acids: CASSSWDRGLTGEQYV. This rearrangement joins TRBV28 to TRBJ2-7, with 11 bases lining up with TRBD1. The germline CDR1 and CDR2 sequences are MDHEN and SYDVKM. The CDR3 sequence is 16 residues long. Unmatched junction bases numbered 12, after V lost 4 bases and J lost 7 bases.

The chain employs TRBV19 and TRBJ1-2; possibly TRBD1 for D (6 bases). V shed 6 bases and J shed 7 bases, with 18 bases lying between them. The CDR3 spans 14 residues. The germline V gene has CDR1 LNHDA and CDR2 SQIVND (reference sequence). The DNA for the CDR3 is TGTGCCAGTAGCAATCTGGGGGTCAGGGGTGGCTACACCTTC. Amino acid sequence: CASSNLGVRGGYTF.

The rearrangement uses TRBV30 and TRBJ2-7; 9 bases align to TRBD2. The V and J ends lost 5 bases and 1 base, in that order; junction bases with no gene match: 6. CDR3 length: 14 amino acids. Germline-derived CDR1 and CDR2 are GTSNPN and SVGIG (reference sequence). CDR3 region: CAWGPGLASYEQYF. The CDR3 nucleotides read TGTGCCTGGGGTCCGGGACTAGCTTCCTACGAGCAGTACTTC.

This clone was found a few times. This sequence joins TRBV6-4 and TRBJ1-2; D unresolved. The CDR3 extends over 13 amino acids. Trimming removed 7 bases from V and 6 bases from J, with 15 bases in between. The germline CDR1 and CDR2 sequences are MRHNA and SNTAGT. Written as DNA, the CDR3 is TGTGCCAGCACTGGCCCAGGCGGGAATGGCTACACCTTC. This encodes CASTGPGGNGYTF.

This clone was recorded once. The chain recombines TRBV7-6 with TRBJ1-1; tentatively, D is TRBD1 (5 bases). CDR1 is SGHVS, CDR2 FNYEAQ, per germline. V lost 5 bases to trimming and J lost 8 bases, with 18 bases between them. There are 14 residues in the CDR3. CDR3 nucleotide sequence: TGTGCCAGCAGCCAAGAAGCAGGGCCCAGGGAAGCTTTCTTT. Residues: CASSQEAGPREAFF.

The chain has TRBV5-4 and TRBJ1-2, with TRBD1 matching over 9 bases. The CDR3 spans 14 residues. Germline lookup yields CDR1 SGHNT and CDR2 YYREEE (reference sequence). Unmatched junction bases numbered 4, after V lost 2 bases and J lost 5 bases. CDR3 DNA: TGTGCCAGCAGCTTCCCGACAGGGGGATATGGCTACACCTTC. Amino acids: CASSFPTGGYGYTF.

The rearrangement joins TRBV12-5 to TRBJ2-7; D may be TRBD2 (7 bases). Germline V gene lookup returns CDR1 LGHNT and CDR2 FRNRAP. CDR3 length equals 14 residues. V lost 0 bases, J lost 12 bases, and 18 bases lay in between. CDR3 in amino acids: CASGLVRGGTPLYV. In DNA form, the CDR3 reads TGTGCTAGTGGTTTGGTAAGGGGGGGAACCCCTCTGTACGTC.

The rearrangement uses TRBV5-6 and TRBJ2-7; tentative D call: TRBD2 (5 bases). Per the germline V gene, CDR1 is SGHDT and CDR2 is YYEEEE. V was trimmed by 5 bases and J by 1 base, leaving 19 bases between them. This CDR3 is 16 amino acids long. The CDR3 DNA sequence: TGTGCCAGCAGACCAATAGCGTCGGGGAGTTCCTACGAGCAGTACGTC. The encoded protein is CASRPIASGSSYEQYV.

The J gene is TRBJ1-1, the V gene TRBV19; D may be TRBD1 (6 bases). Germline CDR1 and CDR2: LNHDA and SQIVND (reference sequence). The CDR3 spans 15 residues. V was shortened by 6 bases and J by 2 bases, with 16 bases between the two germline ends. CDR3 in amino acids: CASREEQQGNTEAFF. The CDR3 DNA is TGTGCCAGTAGGGAGGAGCAACAGGGTAACACTGAAGCTTTCTTT.

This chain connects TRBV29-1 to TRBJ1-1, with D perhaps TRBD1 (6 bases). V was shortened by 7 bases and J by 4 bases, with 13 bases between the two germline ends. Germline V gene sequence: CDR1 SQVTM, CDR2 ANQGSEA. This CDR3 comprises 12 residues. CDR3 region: CSGWGGVTEAFF. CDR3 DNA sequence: TGCAGCGGCTGGGGGGGCGTCACTGAAGCTTTCTTT.

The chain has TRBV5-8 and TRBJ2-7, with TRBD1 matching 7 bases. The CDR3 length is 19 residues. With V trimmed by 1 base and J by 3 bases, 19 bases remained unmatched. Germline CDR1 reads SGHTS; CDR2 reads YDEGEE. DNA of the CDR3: TGTGCCAGCAGCTTGCCTCCGAATCTGGACAGGCAGGCTCGCTACGAGCAGTACTTC. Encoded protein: CASSLPPNLDRQARYEQYF.

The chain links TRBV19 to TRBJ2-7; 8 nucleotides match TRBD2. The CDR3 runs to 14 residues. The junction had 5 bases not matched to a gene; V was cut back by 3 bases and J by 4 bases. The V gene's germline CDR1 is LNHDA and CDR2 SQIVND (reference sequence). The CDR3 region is CASSIGVAGYEQYF. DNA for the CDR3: TGTGCCAGTAGTATCGGAGTAGCGGGGTACGAGCAGTACTTC.

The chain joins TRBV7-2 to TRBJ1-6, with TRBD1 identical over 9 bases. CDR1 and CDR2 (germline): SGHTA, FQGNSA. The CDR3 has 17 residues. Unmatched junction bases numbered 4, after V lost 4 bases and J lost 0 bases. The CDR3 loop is CASSSGTGSSYNSPLHF. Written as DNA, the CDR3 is TGTGCCAGCAGCTCCGGGACAGGGAGCTCCTATAATTCACCCCTCCACTTT.

The CDR3 coding sequence is TGTGCCAGCAGCGCTGGGACAGGGCCCTCTGGAAACACCATATATTTT. It yields the protein CASSAGTGPSGNTIYF. The V gene is TRBV9, the J gene TRBJ1-3; TRBD1 matches at 9 bases. Germline CDR1 reads SGDLS; CDR2 reads YYNGEE. The length of the CDR3 is 16 residues. Trimming at V came to 3 bases and at J to 0 bases, leaving 4 bases not matched to a gene.

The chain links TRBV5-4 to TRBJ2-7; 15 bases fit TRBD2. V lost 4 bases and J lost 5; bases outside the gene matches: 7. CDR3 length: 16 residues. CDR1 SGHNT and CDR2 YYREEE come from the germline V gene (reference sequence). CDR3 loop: CASSLGTSGRLDEQYF. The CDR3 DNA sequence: TGTGCCAGCAGCCTAGGGACTAGCGGGAGGTTGGACGAGCAGTACTTC.

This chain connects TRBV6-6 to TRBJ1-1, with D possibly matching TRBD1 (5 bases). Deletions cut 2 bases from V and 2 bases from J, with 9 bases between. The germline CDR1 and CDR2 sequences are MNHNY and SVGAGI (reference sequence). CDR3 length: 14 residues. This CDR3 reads CASSYPGLNTEAFF. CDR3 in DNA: TGTGCCAGCAGTTACCCGGGACTAAACACTGAAGCTTTCTTT.

For the CDR3, the DNA is TGTGCCAGCAGCTTGGACAGGGGGTTCTATGGCTACACCTTC. Encoded protein: CASSLDRGFYGYTF. The chain is built from TRBV7-9 and TRBJ1-2, with 10 bases lining up with TRBD1. V was clipped by 3 bases and J by 4 bases; unmatched bases: 2. CDR3 length equals 14 residues. Germline-derived CDR1 and CDR2 are SEHNR and FQNEAQ (reference sequence).